These 6 T cell receptor beta chains were sequenced from one sample in a study of cytomegalovirus exposure and HLA in healthy donors. Both 60 Vbeta primers and 13 Jbeta primers went into the PCR. Profiled with immunoSEQ multiplex PCR; TCRdb holds only in-frame clones, not every one. Counted here are fewer than 150,000 clones, roughly 77% occurring once; the ten biggest clones make up approximately 1.8%. Source material: PBMCs. These receptors were taken from a woman aged 25 to 39 in good health and CMV-seronegative.

This chain connects TRBV19 to TRBJ2-5; a weak D match, TRBD1 (6 bases). The CDR3 runs 14 residues. V lost 3 bases, J lost 5 bases, and 13 bases lay in between. The germline CDR1 and CDR2 sequences are LNHDA and SQIVND (reference sequence). DNA of the CDR3: TGTGCCAGTAGTATGCTCAGGGGTTGGGAGACCCAGTACTTC. It encodes CASSMLRGWETQYF.

The rearrangement links TRBV18 to TRBJ1-2; no clear D gene. This CDR3 comprises 15 residues. Germline lookup yields CDR1 KGHSH and CDR2 LQKENI. Trimming took 5 bases from V and 1 from J, leaving 14 bases between them. DNA for the CDR3: TGTGCCAGCTCATCCGGACTGCTATTTAACTATGGCTACACCTTC. The encoded protein is CASSSGLLFNYGYTF. Filled out from reference TRBV18 and TRBJ1-2, the complete variable domain reads NAGVMQNPRHLVRRRGQEARLRCSPMKGHSHVYWYRQLPEEGLKFMVYLQKENIIDESGMPKERFSAEFPKEGPSILRIQQVVRGDSAAYFCASSSGLLFNYGYTFGSGTRLTVV.

The rearrangement uses TRBV6-1 and TRBJ2-7; 10 bases line up with TRBD2. CDR3 size: 15 residues. Germline CDR1 and CDR2: MNHNS and SASEGT. J lost 0 bases, V lost 1 base, and 0 bases had no gene match. The CDR3 DNA reads TGTGCCAGCAGTGAAGGACTAGCGGGCTCCTACGAGCAGTACGTC. Translating gives CASSEGLAGSYEQYV.

This clone was picked up a small number of times. The chain links TRBV19 to TRBJ2-5; the D gene is possibly TRBD1 (6 bases). The CDR3 covers 15 residues. CDR1 and CDR2 (germline): LNHDA, SQIVND (reference sequence). V was trimmed by 3 bases and J by 4 bases, leaving 15 bases between them. The chain's CDR3 is CASSIGQGTGETQYF. CDR3 nucleotide sequence: TGTGCCAGTAGTATCGGGCAGGGGACGGGAGAGACCCAGTACTTC.

The rearrangement uses TRBV6-6 and TRBJ1-5; no clear D gene. The germline CDR1 and CDR2 sequences are MNHNY and SVGAGI (reference sequence). The CDR3 totals 10 residues. V was shortened by 10 bases and J by 4 bases, with 5 bases between the two germline ends. The CDR3 DNA follows: TGTGCCAACATAAATCAGCCCCAGCATTTT. Translated, it gives CANINQPQHF.

The V gene is TRBV28, the J gene TRBJ1-4; D might be TRBD1 (5 bases). V lost 4 bases and J lost 8, with 17 bases in between. The CDR3 totals 15 residues. Per germline, CDR1 MDHEN and CDR2 SYDVKM. The CDR3 region has the DNA TGTGCCAGCAGTTCTACACAGGCGGGGGGAGAAAAACTGTTTTTT. Translating gives CASSSTQAGGEKLFF.